This T cell receptor (beta chain) was identified during a study of blood T cell repertoires in COVID-19. Turning to the study itself: Whether acute or convalescent, the COVID-19 samples came from the United States, Italy and Spain. From T cells, B-cell-depleted T cells, or PBMCs came the material, which was cDNA or gDNA.

As originally analysed: It was from reference gene primer amplification that nucleated cell counts were estimated. Assay: immunoSEQ multiplex PCR; the TCRdb copy retains only in-frame clones and omits some. Clone size and V and J calls were adopted from that table, with D and trimming inferred from the DNA. This table holds more than 65,000 clones, over 80% found once. The sequencing sample was made of peripheral blood. The source of this sequence is a man in his fifties or sixties with active or convalescent COVID-19.

The CDR3 spells CASSSSTTGAGELFF. The DNA of the CDR3 is TGCGCCAGCAGCTCGTCAACCACAGGGGCCGGGGAGCTGTTTTTT. V is TRBV5-1 and J is TRBJ2-2, with 7 bases lining up with TRBD1. The CDR3 consists of 15 residues. The germline gives CDR1 SGHRS, CDR2 YFSETQ. Unmatched junction bases numbered 8, after V lost 3 bases and J lost 6 bases.